Shown below are 22 T cell receptor beta chains from a single sample sequenced in a study of blood T cell repertoires in COVID-19. Libraries were prepared by immunoSEQ multiplex PCR; TCRdb keeps only in-frame clonotypes and omits some of them. The data hold 200,000 to 250,000 clones, with around nine tenths observed a single time. The sequenced sample consisted of peripheral blood. These receptors all stem from a woman in her sixties or seventies with acute or convalescent COVID-19.

This sequence joins TRBV18 and TRBJ2-7, with 15 bases matching TRBD2. Looked up from germline, CDR1 is KGHSH and CDR2 is LQKENI. The junction had 4 bases not matched to a gene; V was cut back by 2 bases and J by 5 bases. The CDR3 consists of 16 residues. The CDR3: CASSPTGLAGGHEQYF. Here the CDR3 DNA reads TGTGCCAGCTCACCAACGGGACTAGCGGGAGGCCACGAGCAGTACTTC. The full variable domain, completed using reference TRBV18 and TRBJ2-7, is NAGVMQNPRHLVRRRGQEARLRCSPMKGHSHVYWYRQLPEEGLKFMVYLQKENIIDESGMPKERFSAEFPKEGPSILRIQQVVRGDSAAYFCASSPTGLAGGHEQYFGPGTRLTVT.

The chain employs TRBV4-3 and TRBJ2-7; weak D call: TRBD1 (6 bases). The CDR3 has 16 residues. Trimming shortened V by 0 bases and J by 3 bases, and 15 bases separated the two germline ends. Germline V gene lookup returns CDR1 LGHNA and CDR2 YSLEER. The DNA for the CDR3 is TGCGCCAGCAGCCAAGATTCATGGGGGCGAAGCTACGAGCAGTACTTC. Protein product: CASSQDSWGRSYEQYF.

CDR3 in amino acids: CASSSSYAWELSYEQYF. The CDR3 DNA is TGTGCCAGCAGCTCTTCCTACGCATGGGAGCTCTCCTACGAGCAGTACTTC. The V and J genes are TRBV7-9 and TRBJ2-7; TRBD2 is a possible D gene (5 bases). CDR3 length: 17 residues. Trimming removed 4 bases at V and 0 bases at J, with 19 bases between. Germline CDR1 reads SEHNR; CDR2 reads FQNEAQ (reference sequence).

The V gene is TRBV27, the J gene TRBJ1-1; TRBD1 agrees at 10 bases. Germline V gene data show CDR1 as MNHEY and CDR2 as SMNVEV (reference sequence). The V gene end was trimmed by 6 bases and the J gene end by 5 bases; junction bases not matched to a gene: 3. The CDR3 is made up of 13 amino acids. This CDR3 reads CASRRTGGTEAFF. In DNA, the CDR3 is TGTGCCAGCAGGCGGACAGGGGGGACTGAAGCTTTCTTT.

CDR3 nucleotide sequence: TGTGCCAGCAGCTTAGACAGGGGGCCTGGCTACACCTTC. It yields the protein CASSLDRGPGYTF. V is TRBV11-2 and J is TRBJ1-2; 8 nucleotides match TRBD1. V gave up 0 bases and J gave up 7 bases; unmatched junction bases: 1. The CDR3 is made up of 13 amino acids. CDR1 and CDR2 from the germline V gene are SGHAT and FQNNGV.

The chain links TRBV5-1 to TRBJ2-3, with a tentative D call TRBD2 (6 bases). Germline V gene lookup returns CDR1 SGHRS and CDR2 YFSETQ. The CDR3 has 15 residues. Trimming cost V 0 bases and J 4 bases, with 12 bases left between them. This CDR3 reads CASSLGRRVADTQYF. The CDR3 DNA is TGCGCCAGCAGCTTGGGAAGGAGGGTGGCAGATACGCAGTATTTT.

This clone was observed once. The genes are TRBV7-8 and TRBJ1-5; D ambiguous. The CDR3 has 15 residues. The V end was cut by 1 base, the J end by 2 bases, with 9 bases between. Germline CDR1 SGHVS, CDR2 FQNEAQ. The CDR3 DNA sequence: TGTGCCAGCAGCTTAGGAGGGTTGGGCAATCAGCCCCAGCATTTT. As protein: CASSLGGLGNQPQHF.

CDR3 amino acids: CASSPRGTANYGYTF. The CDR3 DNA reads as TGTGCCAGCAGTCCGCGCGGGACAGCCAACTATGGCTACACCTTC. V gene TRBV27 combines with J gene TRBJ1-2, with 7 bases lining up with TRBD1. Germline assignment: CDR1 MNHEY and CDR2 SMNVEV (reference sequence). The CDR3 contains 15 residues. The trim removed 5 bases at V and 2 bases at J, leaving 8 bases unmatched.

The rearrangement links TRBV6-5 to TRBJ1-1, with TRBD1 as a possible D gene (6 bases). CDR1 and CDR2 from the germline V gene are MNHEY and SVGAGI. This CDR3 is built from 15 residues. The V end lost 5 bases, the J end lost 2 bases, and 15 bases lay between the germline ends. The CDR3 sequence: CASSRTGLSNTEAFF. CDR3 coding DNA: TGTGCCAGCAGTCGAACAGGGCTATCAAACACTGAAGCTTTCTTT.

This sequence joins TRBV6-5 and TRBJ2-2; the D gene is possibly TRBD2 (5 bases). This CDR3 region has 14 residues. Germline loops: CDR1 MNHEY, CDR2 SVGAGI. V shed 2 bases and J shed 4 bases, with 8 bases lying between them. CDR3 protein: CASSYEGATGELFF. The DNA for the CDR3 is TGTGCCAGCAGTTACGAGGGTGCCACCGGGGAGCTGTTTTTT.

This clone showed up just a few times. The chain combines TRBV5-1 with TRBJ1-1; the D gene is possibly TRBD1 (5 bases). From germline, CDR1 is SGHRS and CDR2 YFSETQ. The CDR3 is made up of 15 amino acids. Trimming left V 0 bases short and J 0 bases short, with 9 bases between. This CDR3 reads CASSLAPGMNTEAFF. In DNA form, the CDR3 reads TGCGCCAGCAGCTTGGCCCCAGGGATGAACACTGAAGCTTTCTTT.

J is TRBJ2-3 and V is TRBV28, with D maybe TRBD1 (6 bases). The germline V gene has CDR1 MDHEN and CDR2 SYDVKM. V lost 5 bases and J lost 2, with 20 bases in between. The CDR3 runs to 17 residues. CDR3 nucleotides: TGTGCCAGCAGTCCCCAGGGCCTGGGGGCCTACACAGATACGCAGTATTTT. This translates into CASSPQGLGAYTDTQYF.

The gene calls are TRBV19 and TRBJ2-1; 8 nucleotides match TRBD2. Germline V gives CDR1 LNHDA, CDR2 SQIVND (reference sequence). This CDR3 contains 17 residues. J lost 2 bases, V lost 1 base, and 7 bases had no gene match. The CDR3 is CASSIAPSGRTYNEQFF. The CDR3 DNA follows: TGTGCCAGTAGTATAGCCCCTAGCGGGCGAACCTACAATGAGCAGTTCTTC.

The rearrangement links TRBV7-2 to TRBJ1-1, with D possibly TRBD1 on 5 matching bases. CDR3 length: 15 residues. With 3 bases removed from V and 1 base from J, the gap between germline ends came to 12 bases. The germline V gene has CDR1 SGHTA and CDR2 FQGNSA. CDR3 DNA sequence: TGTGCCAGCAGCTTCGCGGGACTTTCGAACACTGAAGCTTTCTTT. This gives the protein CASSFAGLSNTEAFF.

The chain carries TRBV4-1 and TRBJ2-7; 9 bases are shared with TRBD2. The CDR3 runs to 16 residues. Trimming at V came to 1 base and at J to 2 bases, leaving 6 bases not matched to a gene. The germline gives CDR1 MGHRA, CDR2 YSYEKL. This CDR3 is CASSQGDSGRTYEQYF. CDR3 nucleotides: TGCGCCAGCAGCCAAGGTGATAGCGGGAGAACCTACGAGCAGTACTTC.

Only a few counts were recorded for this clone. The chain combines TRBV5-1 with TRBJ2-7; possibly TRBD2 for D (5 bases). The V end lost 4 bases, the J end lost 2 bases, and 10 bases lay between the germline ends. The germline CDR1 and CDR2 sequences are SGHRS and YFSETQ. This CDR3 comprises 13 residues. The CDR3 DNA is TGCGCCAGCAGCAGGGCCGGGGCCTACGAGCAGTACTTC. As protein: CASSRAGAYEQYF.

This clone was seen more than once but under ten times. The J gene is TRBJ2-1, the V gene TRBV24-1, with 14 nucleotides matching TRBD2. The J segment lost 8 bases and the V segment lost 7 bases, leaving 9 bases of the junction unmatched. The CDR3 runs to 16 residues. Germline loops: CDR1 KGHDR, CDR2 SFDVKD. CDR3 in DNA: TGTGCCACCAGCAAAGGGGGACTAGCGGGAGTTTATGAGCAGTTCTTC. It encodes CATSKGGLAGVYEQFF.

A single count supports this clone. The genes are TRBV5-1 and TRBJ2-2, with a tentative D call TRBD1 (5 bases). There are 16 residues in the CDR3. Trimming shortened V by 0 bases and J by 3 bases, and 12 bases separated the two germline ends. From germline, CDR1 is SGHRS and CDR2 YFSETQ. CDR3 in DNA: TGCGCCAGCAGCTTGGAAGGCAGGGTACACACCGGGGAGCTGTTTTTT. Translating it yields CASSLEGRVHTGELFF.

The rearrangement joins TRBV19 to TRBJ2-7; TRBD2 might be the D (6 bases). Germline loops: CDR1 LNHDA, CDR2 SQIVND (reference sequence). The CDR3 consists of 14 residues. Trimming removed 4 bases from V and 6 bases from J, with 16 bases in between. The DNA for the CDR3 is TGTGCCAGTAGTAGCGGGGCTTGGTTGAGCGAGCAGTACTTC. Translating it yields CASSSGAWLSEQYF.

The chain couples TRBV21-1 to TRBJ1-2. TRBV21-1 is a pseudogene segment. The CDR3 runs 15 residues. CDR3 residues: CASSKGMGGRDGYTF. In DNA, the CDR3 is TGTGCCAGCAGCAAAGGAATGGGGGGGCGCGATGGCTACACCTTC.

To note about this clone: At one of its ends the junction is not consistent with the germline gene, which may arise from a read error. The gene calls are TRBV3-1 (or the pseudogene TRBV3-2) and TRBJ2-7; 8 bases map to TRBD1. The CDR3 consists of 12 residues. Germline V gene lookup returns CDR1 LGHDT and CDR2 YNNKEL (reference sequence). The CDR3 bases are TGTCCCAGGGGGCTGCCTAAAGCCGAGCAGTACTTC. It yields the protein CPRGLPKAEQYF.

This clone was recorded once. This chain uses TRBV11-3 with TRBJ2-7; D might be TRBD2 (7 bases). Germline V gives CDR1 SGHNT, CDR2 YENEEA. V gave up 1 base and J gave up 7 bases, with 11 bases separating them. The CDR3 loop spans 13 amino acids. The CDR3 reads CASSLASGTEQYF. CDR3 in DNA: TGTGCCAGCAGCTTAGCGAGCGGGACAGAGCAGTACTTC.